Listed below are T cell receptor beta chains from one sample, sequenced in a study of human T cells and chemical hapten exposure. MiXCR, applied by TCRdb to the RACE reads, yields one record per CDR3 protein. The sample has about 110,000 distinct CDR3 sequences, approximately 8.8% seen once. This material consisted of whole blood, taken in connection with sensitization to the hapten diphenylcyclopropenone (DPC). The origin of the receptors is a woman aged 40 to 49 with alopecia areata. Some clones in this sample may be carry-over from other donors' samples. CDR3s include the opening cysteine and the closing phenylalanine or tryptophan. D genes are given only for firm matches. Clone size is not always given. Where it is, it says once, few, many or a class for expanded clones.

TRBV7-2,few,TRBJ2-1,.,CASSPYPGRPRSYNEQFF,TGTGCCAGCAGCCCTTACCCCGGGAGACCCCGCTCCTACAATGAGCAGTTCTTC
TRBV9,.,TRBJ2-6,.,CASSVDEGTGANVLTF,TGTGCCAGCAGCGTAGATGAGGGGACTGGGGCCAACGTCCTGACTTTC
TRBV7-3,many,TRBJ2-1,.,CASSTKGGAYNEQFF,TGTGCCAGCAGCACGAAGGGAGGCGCCTACAATGAGCAGTTCTTC
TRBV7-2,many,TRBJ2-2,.,CASTHQGTFNTGELFF,TGTGCCAGCACCCACCAGGGGACTTTCAACACCGGGGAGCTGTTTTTT
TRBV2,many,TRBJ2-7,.,CASEMMRSYEQYF,TGTGCCAGCGAGATGATGCGGTCCTACGAGCAGTACTTC
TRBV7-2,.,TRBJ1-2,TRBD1,CASSTGTGHYGYTF,TGTGCCAGCAGTACCGGGACAGGGCACTATGGCTACACCTTC
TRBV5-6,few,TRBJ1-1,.,CASSQITGNEAFF,TGTGCCAGCAGCCAAATTACCGGGAACGAAGCTTTCTTT
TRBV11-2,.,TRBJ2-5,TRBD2,CASSFGLAGETQYF,TGTGCCAGCAGCTTCGGACTAGCTGGCGAGACCCAGTACTTC
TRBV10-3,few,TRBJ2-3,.,CAISTQETQYF,TGTGCCATCAGCACGCAAGAAACGCAGTATTTT
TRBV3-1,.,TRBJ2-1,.,CASSRKMAGSSYNEQFF,TGTGCCAGCAGCCGGAAGATGGCAGGGAGCTCCTACAATGAGCAGTTCTTC
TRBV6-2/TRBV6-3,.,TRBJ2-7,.,CASKVQGLEQYF,TGTGCCAGCAAAGTACAGGGCCTCGAGCAGTACTTC
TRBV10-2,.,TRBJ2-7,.,CASSNSVLRAPDKQYF,TGCGCCAGCTCGAACTCCGTGCTTAGGGCCCCAGATAAGCAGTACTTC
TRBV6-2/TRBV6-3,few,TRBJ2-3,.,CASSSGFGQYF,TGTGCCAGCAGTTCAGGGTTTGGGCAGTATTTT
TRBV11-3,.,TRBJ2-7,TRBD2,CASSFASGSSYEQYF,TGTGCCAGCAGCTTCGCTAGCGGTAGCTCCTACGAGCAGTACTTC
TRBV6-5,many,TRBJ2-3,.,CASSATGYTDTQYF,TGTGCCAGCAGTGCTACAGGGTACACAGATACGCAGTATTTT
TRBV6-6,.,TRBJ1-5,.,CASSYSISSNQPQHF,TGTGCCAGCAGTTACTCGATATCTAGCAATCAGCCCCAGCATTTT
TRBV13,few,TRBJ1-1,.,CASSPRGKGTEAFF,TGTGCCAGCAGCCCCAGGGGTAAGGGCACTGAAGCTTTCTTT
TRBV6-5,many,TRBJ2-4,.,CASSKSTENIQYF,TGTGCCAGCAGTAAATCGACAGAAAACATTCAGTACTTC
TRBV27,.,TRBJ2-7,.,CASTSTTYEQYF,TGTGCCAGCACTTCCACTACCTACGAGCAGTACTTC
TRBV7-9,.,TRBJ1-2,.,CASSLAVFGYTF,TGTGCCAGCAGCTTAGCTGTGTTTGGCTACACCTTC
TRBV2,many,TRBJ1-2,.,CASKGHPNYGYTF,TGTGCCAGCAAAGGACATCCTAACTATGGCTACACCTTC
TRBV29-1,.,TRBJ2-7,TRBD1,CSVKGQGAPYEQYF,TGCAGCGTTAAAGGACAGGGGGCCCCCTACGAGCAGTACTTC
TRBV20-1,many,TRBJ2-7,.,CSAREEGSSYEQYF,TGCAGTGCTCGAGAGGAGGGGTCCTCCTACGAGCAGTACTTC
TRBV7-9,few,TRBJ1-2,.,CASSLGERGLNYGYTF,TGTGCCAGCAGCTTAGGCGAAAGGGGCCTAAACTATGGCTACACCTTC
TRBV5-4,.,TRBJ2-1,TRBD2,CASSEPLAGAYNEQFF,TGTGCCAGCAGCGAACCACTAGCGGGGGCCTACAATGAGCAGTTCTTC
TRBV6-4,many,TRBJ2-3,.,CAQQHPGGRTDTQYF,TGTGCCCAGCAGCACCCCGGGGGCCGGACAGATACGCAGTATTTT
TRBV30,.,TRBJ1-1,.,CAWSVPGPEAFF,TGTGCCTGGAGTGTACCGGGACCTGAAGCTTTCTTT
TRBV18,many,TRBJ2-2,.,CASSPPTENTGELFF,TGTGCCAGCTCACCCCCGACAGAGAACACCGGGGAGCTGTTTTTT
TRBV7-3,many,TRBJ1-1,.,CASSFSVGSNTEAFF,TGTGCCAGCAGCTTTTCTGTAGGCTCGAACACTGAAGCTTTCTTT
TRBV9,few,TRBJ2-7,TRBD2,CASSVGETSGGYEQYF,TGTGCCAGCAGCGTAGGGGAAACTAGCGGGGGTTACGAGCAGTACTTC
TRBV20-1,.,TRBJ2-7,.,CSANLWASEQYF,TGCAGTGCTAACCTCTGGGCGTCTGAGCAGTACTTC
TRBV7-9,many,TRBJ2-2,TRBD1,CASSPRGQGAAGELFF,TGTGCCAGCAGCCCACGCGGACAGGGGGCGGCCGGGGAGCTGTTTTTT
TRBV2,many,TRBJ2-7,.,CASSDGFGEQYF,TGTGCCAGCAGTGACGGTTTCGGAGAGCAGTACTTC
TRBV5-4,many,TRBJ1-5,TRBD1,CASSLDLGQGNQPQHF,TGTGCCAGCAGCTTGGATCTAGGACAGGGCAATCAGCCCCAGCATTTT
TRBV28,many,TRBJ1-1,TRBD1,CASSLVTGIQAFF,TGTGCCAGCAGTTTAGTGACAGGGATTCAAGCTTTCTTT
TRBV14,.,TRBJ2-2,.,CASSQRLGTGERFF,TGTGCCAGCAGCCAACGACTAGGCACCGGGGAGCGGTTTTTT
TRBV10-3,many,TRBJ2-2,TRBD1,CAISEADRANTGELFF,TGTGCCATCAGTGAGGCGGACAGGGCCAACACCGGGGAGCTGTTTTTT
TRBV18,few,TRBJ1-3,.,CASSPELLTGNTIYF,TGTGCCAGCTCACCGGAACTACTCACTGGAAACACCATATATTTT
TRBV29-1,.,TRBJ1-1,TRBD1,CSAGRTGAAAGTEAFF,TGCAGCGCGGGCCGTACAGGGGCCGCAGCGGGGACTGAAGCTTTCTTT
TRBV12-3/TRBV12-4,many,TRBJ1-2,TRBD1,CASSFPGQGVYGYTF,TGTGCCAGCAGTTTTCCGGGACAGGGTGTCTATGGCTACACCTTC
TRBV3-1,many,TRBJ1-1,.,CASSPGWGTEAFF,TGTGCCAGCAGCCCAGGATGGGGCACTGAAGCTTTCTTT
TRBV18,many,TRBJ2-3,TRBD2,CASSPPAGGADTQYF,TGTGCCAGCTCACCTCCAGCGGGGGGGGCAGATACGCAGTATTTT
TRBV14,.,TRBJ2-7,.,CASSQDRGTVTYEQYF,TGTGCCAGCAGCCAAGATCGCGGGACAGTCACCTACGAGCAGTACTTC
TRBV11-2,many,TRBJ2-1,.,CATIRGNEQFF,TGTGCCACCATTCGGGGGAATGAGCAGTTCTTC
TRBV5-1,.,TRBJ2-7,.,CASSLGTEYEQYF,TGCGCCAGCAGCTTGGGGACGGAATACGAGCAGTACTTC
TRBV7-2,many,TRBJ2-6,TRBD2,CASSRRGDSGANVLTF,TGTGCCAGCAGCCGTCGGGGGGACTCTGGGGCCAACGTCCTGACTTTC
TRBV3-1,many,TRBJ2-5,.,CASSQVAETQYF,TGTGCCAGCAGCCAAGTGGCAGAGACCCAGTACTTC
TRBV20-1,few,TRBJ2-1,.,CSARGRGGGQYNEQFF,TGCAGTGCTAGAGGGCGTGGAGGGGGCCAGTACAATGAGCAGTTCTTC
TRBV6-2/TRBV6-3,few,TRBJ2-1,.,CASSSPLDEQFF,TGTGCCAGCAGTTCCCCCCTCGATGAGCAGTTCTTC
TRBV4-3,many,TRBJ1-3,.,CASSQDSGTGNTIYF,TGCGCCAGCAGCCAGGACAGTGGAACGGGAAACACCATATATTTT